The entry below gives a single TCR beta chain sequence along with its context. Its antigen remains unidentified. This specimen belongs to a study of CD8 T cells in ankylosing spondylitis. Study observations and caveats: The study looked at matched synovial fluid samples from ankylosing spondylitis patients. Disease-linked clones were reported to be significantly enriched there.

TCRdb reprocessed the 5' RACE reads with MiXCR, giving one entry per CDR3 protein. The profile covers about 220,000 distinct CDR3 sequences, with about 10% appearing a single time and about 19% taken by the ten largest. Sequencing was done on a sample of blood, either unsorted or a sorted T cell fraction (not recorded which). The clonotype was recovered from a male donor with ankylosing spondylitis or in good health (not recorded which).

The DNA for the CDR3 is TGTGCCAGCAGCTCGATCGTCGGGCCTCCGAACACTGAAGCTTTCTTT. This gives the protein CASSSIVGPPNTEAFF. The chain employs TRBV7-9 and TRBJ1-1; no reliable D call. Germline V gene lookup returns CDR1 SEHNR and CDR2 FQNEAQ (reference sequence). The CDR3 totals 16 residues. V was trimmed by 4 bases and J by 1 base, leaving 16 bases between them.